This TCR beta chain was found in a study of T cell changes during pregnancy in multiple sclerosis. From germline, CDR1 is MDHEN and CDR2 SYDVKM. V lost 5 bases, J lost 0 bases, and 8 bases lay in between. The CDR3 totals 15 residues. Profiling relied on immunoSEQ multiplex PCR, and the TCRdb table lists in-frame clones only, not all of them. This sample has tens of thousands of clones, with around 89% found just once. The TCR comes from a female donor with multiple sclerosis, enrolled in a pregnancy study. This sequence joins TRBV28 and TRBJ2-6; D is uncertain. The sample in question was CD4+ T cells from peripheral blood mononuclear cells, obtained in the second trimester of pregnancy. The CDR3 loop reads CASSPRLSGANVLTF. The CDR3, as DNA: TGTGCCAGCAGTCCCAGACTCTCTGGGGCCAACGTCCTGACTTTC.